This TCR beta chain was profiled in a study of beta chain features in type 1 diabetes (dated by TCRdb to about 2018). Regarding the study in general: Mean age, gender distribution, total cell number and subset yield were not different between patients and healthy donors. A total of approximately 100 million sorted cells were examined across all samples, and the number of cells per subset was strongly correlated with RNA yield. The study compared the TCRB repertoires of sorted circulating CD4+ T cell subsets in recently diagnosed type 1 diabetes patients with those in matched healthy donors. Whereas all 30 or so donors provided naive and central memory subsets, regulatory and stem cell-like memory subsets were isolated from just 8 patients and roughly eight healthy donors.

Beyond this particular receptor, the publication reports: The naive, central memory and regulatory TCRB repertoires appeared to resemble one another more closely among patients than among healthy donors. At VDJ recombination sites, type 1 diabetes patients had fewer insertions and more deleted nucleotides, which implies abnormalities in thymic rearrangement. Sequencing cDNA rather than genomic DNA could over-represent highly expressing activated cells, although activation and CD3 levels did not differ between groups. A moderate but significant shortening of TCRB CDR3 length was observed in type 1 diabetes patients in all four CD4+ subsets. Shorter templates might have been favored by PCR, but patient and control samples were amplified and corrected together, so both groups would have been affected equally by any skew. Because small numbers of individuals were included in the HLA sub-analyses, any influence of HLA type on TCRB rearrangement was left unresolved.

The entire isolated RNA was reverse transcribed using the High Capacity cDNA Reverse Transcription Kit, and thus expressed TCRB transcripts were sequenced. Deep immunoSEQ sequencing was applied to naive, central memory and regulatory T cell samples, giving an average of around 4 million total reads per sample. Sorted cells were lysed in RLT buffer and RNA was extracted with DNase-treated RNeasy Micro or Mini kits, depending on cell number. Each cell subset was processed separately to prevent cross-contamination, with patient and healthy donor samples processed together. Using the immunoSEQ multiplex PCR, TCRB sequences were amplified from cDNA into 87-bp fragments spanning the CDR3 region. Sequencing of the amplicons was done on the Illumina HiSeq platform. The source study handled its data this way. Synthetic template baselines were used to correct PCR bias computationally, reads within Hamming distance 2 were collapsed together, and singletons that could not be merged were discarded. Reads were aligned against IMGT so that V, D and J genes, CDR3 length and insertions or deletions at six rearrangement sites could be assigned. Within each subset, clonotype counts were normalized to sorted cell number, and only after that were true diversity and Gini coefficients computed with the tcR R package. The overlap coefficient, calculated on TCRB nucleotide sequences, was used to measure repertoire sharing. Out-of-frame TCRB sequences from naive cells were analyzed as a proxy for the pre-selection repertoire. TCRdb stores this immuneACCESS table with in-frame sequences only. Part of the clones is absent; in the studies checked, under half of the shortfall reflects unresolved V genes, and no reason is known for the rest. The V and J calls and clone size are taken from that table; D and trimming were inferred from the DNA. The sample data list hundreds of thousands of clones, and around a sixth of these were observed just once. The top ten clonotypes cover about 0.025% of the sample.

Each donor gave one peripheral blood draw, averaging roughly 120 mL, which was collected into heparinised tubes. A BD FACSAria II was used to sort naive, central memory, regulatory and stem cell-like memory CD4+ T cells with a panel that included CD45RO, CCR7, CD25, CD127, CD95 and CD27. All sorted populations exceeded 98% purity. PBMCs were isolated immediately by Lymphoprep density gradient centrifugation and stained directly without culture. So that batch effects would be minimized, each experiment stained and sorted samples in pairs, pairing one healthy donor with one patient. V gives up 2 bases and J gives up 5 bases, and the segment between their germline ends measures 6 bases. Its CDR3 holds 13 amino acids, cysteine through phenylalanine. The CDR3 DNA has 39 bases and is translated from base 1. CDR1 and CDR2 are drawn from the germline V gene: KGHSH, LQKENI. In the case of this clone: Which antigen it targets is not known. No clone much larger than this one lies a single base away; base qualities are absent.

The TCR originated in a woman aged 18-35 years in good health. The V gene is TRBV18 and the J gene is TRBJ2-2; 5 matching bases give a weak D call of TRBD1. The sequencing sample was made of naive CD4+ T cells from blood. The cell subset or site label corresponds to: true naive CD4+ T cells. The DNA sequence follows: TGTGCCAGCTCACCAAGACAGACCGGGGAGCTGTTTTTT. This sequence encodes CASSPRQTGELFF.